The 28 T cell receptor beta chains presented below share a single source sample, sequenced in a study of blood T cell repertoires in COVID-19. The data were produced by immunoSEQ multiplex PCR, yet TCRdb's version contains in-frame clones alone and is incomplete. Among some 250,000 clones, around 86% were seen once, and the ten largest hold over 10%. Sequenced material: peripheral blood. The receptors stem from a woman aged 60-75 years with active or convalescent COVID-19.

The J gene is TRBJ2-7, the V gene TRBV6-5; tentatively, D is TRBD1 (6 bases). V lost 6 bases to trimming and J lost 3 bases, with 18 bases between them. Germline values: CDR1 MNHEY, CDR2 SVGAGI. This CDR3 is 15 amino acids long. The CDR3 nucleotides are TGTGCCAGCAGCCCATACAGGGTGCAGGACTACGAGCAGTACTTC. Its translation is CASSPYRVQDYEQYF.

This clone has a single count. J is TRBJ2-5 and V is TRBV9; 8 nucleotides align to TRBD2. V lost 4 bases, J lost 5 bases, and 7 bases stayed unmatched. The CDR3 extends over 14 amino acids. Germline CDR1 reads SGDLS; CDR2 reads YYNGEE. The CDR3 region has the DNA TGTGCCAGCAGCCCCACCGGCGGGGGGGAGACCCAGTACTTC. Amino acids: CASSPTGGGETQYF.

V usage is TRBV6-1 and J usage is TRBJ1-2; D gene uncertain. This CDR3 has 13 residues. CDR1 and CDR2 (germline): MNHNS, SASEGT. Trimming left V 2 bases short and J 4 bases short, with 8 bases between. CDR3 loop: CASSESDTYGYTF. In nucleotides, the CDR3 is TGTGCCAGCAGTGAATCTGACACCTATGGCTACACCTTC.

The V call is TRBV3-1 (or the pseudogene TRBV3-2), the J call TRBJ1-2, with a weak D call TRBD1 (6 bases). This CDR3 has 15 residues. Looked up from germline, CDR1 is LGHDT and CDR2 is YNNKEL (reference sequence). V was cut by 1 base and J by 4 bases, with 13 bases left in between. CDR3 protein: CASSQGGGHSYGYTF. CDR3 sequence (DNA): TGTGCCAGCAGCCAAGGCGGGGGGCATAGCTATGGCTACACCTTC.

The rearrangement uses TRBV3-1 (or the pseudogene TRBV3-2) and TRBJ2-7; weak D call: TRBD2 (5 bases). CDR1 and CDR2 from the germline V gene are LGHDT and YNNKEL (reference sequence). The CDR3 sequence is 14 residues long. V lost 3 bases and J lost 3, with 12 bases in between. The CDR3 DNA is TGTGCCAGCAGCCATCCCCCCGGGGTCTACGAGCAGTACTTC. It yields the protein CASSHPPGVYEQYF.

The V and J genes are TRBV12-3 or TRBV12-4 and TRBJ1-2; D perhaps matches TRBD1 (5 bases). CDR3 size: 13 residues. Trimming shortened V by 2 bases and J by 8 bases, and 12 bases separated the two germline ends. CDR3 sequence (DNA): TGTGCCAGCAGTTTACTCCGGGGGAGCGGCTACACCTTC. It encodes CASSLLRGSGYTF.

V and J are TRBV6-2 or TRBV6-3 and TRBJ1-6; no definite D call. V was cut by 2 bases and J by 0 bases, with 8 bases left in between. Germline V gene data show CDR1 as MNHEY and CDR2 as SVGEGT. The CDR3 is 16 residues long. Written as DNA, the CDR3 is TGTGCCAGCAGTTACACGGGATCCTCCTATAATTCACCCCTCCACTTT. Translated, it gives CASSYTGSSYNSPLHF.

The V gene is TRBV7-2, the J gene TRBJ1-6; 8 bases fit TRBD1. Germline CDR1 and CDR2: SGHTA and FQGNSA. The CDR3 has 16 residues. Losses at the gene ends were 2 bases for V and 8 bases for J; bases not matched to a gene: 8. CDR3 DNA: TGTGCCAGCAGCTTACAGGGCAGGGGGCGTGATTCACCCCTCCACTTT. The encoded protein is CASSLQGRGRDSPLHF. The variable domain in full, with the rest retrieved from reference TRBV7-2 and TRBJ1-6, is GAGVSQSPSNKVTEKGKDVELRCDPISGHTALYWYRQSLGQGLEFLIYFQGNSAPDKSGLPSDRFSAERTGGSVSTLTIQRTQQEDSAVYLCASSLQGRGRDSPLHFGNGTRLTVT.

In DNA, the CDR3 is TGTGCCAGCAGCTCCAGGGTGGGGACAGGGCGTCACGAGCAGTACTTC. It yields the protein CASSSRVGTGRHEQYF. The chain carries TRBV9 and TRBJ2-7; 9 positions agree with TRBD1. The germline V gene encodes CDR1 SGDLS and CDR2 YYNGEE. This CDR3 has 16 residues. V was pared by 4 bases and J by 5 bases, with 13 bases of the junction left unmatched.

The chain carries TRBV5-1 and TRBJ1-6, with D unresolved. From germline, CDR1 is SGHRS and CDR2 YFSETQ. The V gene lost 3 bases and the J gene lost 7 bases, with 11 bases spanning the gap. The CDR3 covers 14 residues. The CDR3, as DNA: TGCGCCAGCAGCTCGTCCCCAGGAAATTCACCCCTCCACTTT. It specifies CASSSSPGNSPLHF.

The chain recombines TRBV3-1 (or the pseudogene TRBV3-2) with TRBJ1-2; D might be TRBD1 (5 bases). Looked up from germline, CDR1 is LGHDT and CDR2 is YNNKEL (reference sequence). The CDR3 is 14 residues long. Deletions cut 5 bases from V and 0 bases from J, with 10 bases between. DNA of the CDR3: TGTGCCAGCAGCACTGGGGGGGCTAACTATGGCTACACCTTC. Translation: CASSTGGANYGYTF.

This clone has a handful of counts. V gene TRBV19 combines with J gene TRBJ1-3; D is unresolved. This CDR3 has 13 residues. The germline V and J ends were trimmed by 7 bases and 4 bases, with 11 bases remaining between them. Germline CDR1 LNHDA, CDR2 SQIVND (reference sequence). The CDR3 spells CASMRERGNTIYF. The CDR3 DNA sequence: TGTGCCAGTATGAGGGAACGGGGAAACACCATATATTTT. The full variable domain, completed using reference TRBV19 and TRBJ1-3, is DGGITQSPKYLFRKEGQNVTLSCEQNLNHDAMYWYRQDPGQGLRLIYYSQIVNDFQKGDIAEGYSVSREKKESFPLTVTSAQKNPTAFYLCASMRERGNTIYFGEGSWLTVV.

The chain recombines TRBV2 with TRBJ2-6; 10 bases are shared with TRBD1. Germline V gene lookup returns CDR1 SNHLY and CDR2 FYNNEI. Germline trimming cut 3 bases from V and 12 bases from J; bases unmatched to any gene: 5. The CDR3 loop spans 14 amino acids. CDR3 nucleotide sequence: TGTGCCAGCAGTGAGGACAGGGGGATGAGCGTCCTGACTTTC. Translation gives CASSEDRGMSVLTF. Filled out from reference TRBV2 and TRBJ2-6, the complete variable domain reads EPEVTQTPSHQVTQMGQEVILRCVPISNHLYFYWYRQILGQKVEFLVSFYNNEISEKSEIFDDQFSVERPDGSNFTLKIRSTKLEDSAMYFCASSEDRGMSVLTFGAGSRLTVL.

The chain links TRBV5-1 to TRBJ2-7, with TRBD2 identical over 9 bases. Germline CDR1 and CDR2: SGHRS and YFSETQ. The CDR3 is made up of 15 amino acids. V shed 1 base, J shed 2 bases, and the junction held 4 bases outside the gene matches. CDR3: CASSLTAGGTYEQYF. CDR3 bases: TGCGCCAGCAGCTTGACAGCGGGGGGAACCTACGAGCAGTACTTC. Full variable domain (missing parts from reference TRBV5-1 and TRBJ2-7): KAGVTQTPRYLIKTRGQQVTLSCSPISGHRSVSWYQQTPGQGLQFLFEYFSETQRNKGNFPGRFSGRQFSNSRSEMNVSTLELGDSALYLCASSLTAGGTYEQYFGPGTRLTVT.

The chain links TRBV6-5 to TRBJ2-7; weak D call: TRBD1 (5 bases). The CDR3 covers 15 residues. The V end lost 2 bases, the J end lost 2 bases, and 13 bases lay between the germline ends. Germline values: CDR1 MNHEY, CDR2 SVGAGI. CDR3 nucleotides: TGTGCCAGCAGTTACGGGGCGGTCCCACCCTACGAGCAGTACTTC. It specifies CASSYGAVPPYEQYF.

The V gene is TRBV9, the J gene TRBJ1-1; D possibly corresponds to TRBD1 (6 bases). The CDR3 consists of 16 residues. Trimming removed 4 bases at V and 3 bases at J, with 19 bases between. The germline V gene encodes CDR1 SGDLS and CDR2 YYNGEE. Here the CDR3 DNA reads TGTGCCAGCAGCCTCTCGGGACACTCAGGGGACACTGAAGCTTTCTTT. Its translation is CASSLSGHSGDTEAFF.

V is TRBV30 and J is TRBJ1-2; 10 bases align to TRBD1. V was clipped by 3 bases and J by 6 bases; unmatched bases: 4. The CDR3 runs 13 residues. CDR1 is GTSNPN and CDR2 is SVGIG in the germline V gene (reference sequence). DNA for the CDR3: TGTGCCTGGAGCGGGACAGGGGATAATGGCTACACCTTC. It specifies CAWSGTGDNGYTF. Drawing the rest from reference TRBV30 and TRBJ1-2, the complete variable domain is SQTIHQWPATLVQPVGSPLSLECTVEGTSNPNLYWYRQAAGRGLQLLFYSVGIGQISSEVPQNLSASRPQDRQFILSSKKLLLSDSGFYLCAWSGTGDNGYTFGSGTRLTVV.

This rearrangement joins TRBV5-6 to TRBJ1-1; D call uncertain. V dropped 0 bases and J dropped 0 bases, with 6 bases sitting between them. The CDR3 length is 14 residues. Germline V gene sequence: CDR1 SGHDT, CDR2 YYEEEE. The CDR3 DNA is TGTGCCAGCAGCTTGGTTTACATGAACACTGAAGCTTTCTTT. This translates into CASSLVYMNTEAFF.

V usage is TRBV27 and J usage is TRBJ2-1; 7 bases are a match to TRBD1. Per the germline V gene, CDR1 is MNHEY and CDR2 is SMNVEV (reference sequence). V gave up 6 bases and J gave up 6 bases; unmatched junction bases: 8. This CDR3 contains 14 residues. DNA of the CDR3: TGTGCCAGCAGGCATCCGACAGGGTTCAATGAGCAGTTCTTC. Protein product: CASRHPTGFNEQFF.

This chain joins TRBV25-1 and TRBJ1-2; 9 bases fit TRBD1. The CDR3 is made up of 14 amino acids. Germline V gene lookup returns CDR1 MGHDK and CDR2 SYGVNS. V shed 5 bases, J shed 4 bases, and the junction held 5 bases outside the gene matches. The CDR3 is CASSKGQGSYGYTF. The CDR3 region has the DNA TGTGCCAGCAGTAAGGGACAGGGAAGCTATGGCTACACCTTC.

The V call is TRBV19, the J call TRBJ2-5; 11 bases align to TRBD2. V shed 5 bases, J shed 5 bases, and the junction held 7 bases outside the gene matches. Germline V gives CDR1 LNHDA, CDR2 SQIVND (reference sequence). There are 15 residues in the CDR3. The CDR3 loop is CASSVSGGAGETQYF. For the CDR3, the DNA is TGTGCCAGTAGTGTTAGCGGGGGGGCCGGGGAGACCCAGTACTTC.

Concerning this clone: This specimen includes other DNA sequences encoding the same CDR3. The chain combines TRBV5-1 with TRBJ2-5; possible D gene TRBD1, 6 bases. The length of the CDR3 is 15 residues. Germline V gene sequence: CDR1 SGHRS, CDR2 YFSETQ. Trimming removed 0 bases from V and 0 bases from J, with 9 bases in between. This CDR3 reads CASSLGQGYQETQYF. In nucleotides, the CDR3 is TGCGCCAGCAGCTTGGGCCAGGGGTACCAAGAGACCCAGTACTTC.

V is TRBV24-1 and J is TRBJ2-7, with D possibly TRBD2 on 6 matching bases. With 3 bases removed from V and 8 bases from J, the gap between germline ends came to 10 bases. The CDR3 loop spans 12 amino acids. The germline V gene has CDR1 KGHDR and CDR2 SFDVKD. The CDR3 reads CATSDRGYKQYF. CDR3 in DNA: TGTGCCACCAGTGATCGGGGGTACAAGCAGTACTTC.

The chain couples TRBV30 to TRBJ1-3; no reliable D call. CDR3 length equals 14 residues. Germline V CDR1 and CDR2: GTSNPN, SVGIG (reference sequence). V was trimmed by 3 bases and J by 6 bases, leaving 15 bases between them. This CDR3 reads CAWSDIRFKNTIYF. For the CDR3, the DNA is TGTGCCTGGAGCGACATTCGGTTCAAAAACACCATATATTTT.

This chain connects TRBV5-1 to TRBJ1-3; possible D gene TRBD1, 6 bases. Between the trimmed V and J ends, which lost 0 bases and 3 bases, there was a span of 7 bases. Looked up from germline, CDR1 is SGHRS and CDR2 is YFSETQ. This CDR3 has 14 amino acids. As DNA, the CDR3 is TGCGCCAGCAGCTTGGGGACAGTTGGAAACACCATATATTTT. This gives the protein CASSLGTVGNTIYF.

The V gene is TRBV5-1, the J gene TRBJ2-1; TRBD2 matches at 10 bases. This CDR3 is built from 15 residues. Germline V gene lookup returns CDR1 SGHRS and CDR2 YFSETQ. J gave up 8 bases and V 4 bases, and 9 bases lay outside the gene matches. For the CDR3, the DNA is TGCGCCAGCAGCCCAAGTTCTAGCGGGGGTGATGAGCAGTTCTTC. As protein: CASSPSSSGGDEQFF. Combining the CDR3 with reference TRBV5-1 and TRBJ2-1 gives the whole variable domain KAGVTQTPRYLIKTRGQQVTLSCSPISGHRSVSWYQQTPGQGLQFLFEYFSETQRNKGNFPGRFSGRQFSNSRSEMNVSTLELGDSALYLCASSPSSSGGDEQFFGPGTRLTVL.

The V gene is TRBV18, the J gene TRBJ2-1; TRBD2 matches 16 bases. With V trimmed by 0 bases and J by 0 bases, 5 bases remained unmatched. There are 20 residues in the CDR3. Germline V CDR1 and CDR2: KGHSH, LQKENI. The CDR3 coding sequence is TGTGCCAGCTCACCACCACTGGGACTAGCGGGGGGGAGCTCCTACAATGAGCAGTTCTTC. As protein: CASSPPLGLAGGSSYNEQFF.

The chain couples TRBV19 to TRBJ1-3; D is uncertain. The CDR3 is 13 amino acids. Trimming cost V 9 bases and J 0 bases, with 9 bases left between them. Germline assignment: CDR1 LNHDA and CDR2 SQIVND (reference sequence). The CDR3 region has the DNA TGTGCCAGCCAGCGGACCTCTGGAAACACCATATATTTT. It translates to CASQRTSGNTIYF.